The 30 T cell receptor beta chains reported below all come from one sample, sequenced in a study of human T cells and chemical hapten exposure. In TCRdb, the RACE reads were re-called with MiXCR into one record per CDR3 protein. Among around 330,000 distinct CDR3 sequences listed, 5.5% were seen once. Time point defined: pre-sensitization, week 0. Treatment meaning: therapeutic diphenylcyclopropenone sensitization with weekly scalp DPC. The sequencing here drew on whole blood, taken in connection with sensitization to the hapten diphenylcyclopropenone (DPC). These receptors came from a woman aged 18-30 years with alopecia areata. Some clones in this sample may be carry-over from other donors' samples.

This clonotype has only a few counts. The chain has TRBV14 and TRBJ1-4; D possibly corresponds to TRBD1 (5 bases). Germline V lookup: CDR1 SGHDN, CDR2 FVKESK. This CDR3 is 15 amino acids long. The V end was cut by 5 bases, the J end by 2 bases, with 12 bases between. CDR3 sequence (DNA): TGTGCCAGCAGCAGCGCAGGGACGACTAATGAAAAACTGTTTTTT. Amino acid sequence: CASSSAGTTNEKLFF.

The V and J genes are TRBV4-3 and TRBJ1-2; 9 nucleotides agree with TRBD1. CDR1 LGHNA and CDR2 YSLEER come from the germline V gene. V lost 4 bases, J lost 5 bases, and 5 bases stayed unmatched. The CDR3 has 14 amino acids. CDR3 DNA sequence: TGCGCCAGCAGCCCACAGGGGGCACCGTATGGCTACACCTTC. Translation: CASSPQGAPYGYTF.

The chain carries TRBV4-3 and TRBJ1-3; D call uncertain. The CDR3 is made up of 16 amino acids. Germline CDR1 LGHNA, CDR2 YSLEER. The V end lost 0 bases, the J end lost 2 bases, and 11 bases lay between the germline ends. CDR3 DNA sequence: TGCGCCAGCAGCCAAGACGTACAGCAAGCTGGAAACACCATATATTTT. Translation gives CASSQDVQQAGNTIYF.

This clonotype has only a few counts. The rearrangement links TRBV11-3 to TRBJ2-3; 7 bases line up with TRBD1. V lost 6 bases, J lost 2 bases, and 8 bases stayed unmatched. The CDR3 has 15 amino acids. CDR1 and CDR2 (germline): SGHNT, YENEEA. DNA of the CDR3: TGTGCCAGCAGTCTCCAGGGGGTCACCACAGATACGCAGTATTTT. Its translation is CASSLQGVTTDTQYF.

This clonotype was seen ten or more times. The rearrangement links TRBV7-9 to TRBJ1-3; 8 bases map to TRBD1. The trim removed 5 bases at V and 2 bases at J, leaving 5 bases unmatched. This CDR3 region has 15 residues. Germline V CDR1 and CDR2: SEHNR, FQNEAQ (reference sequence). DNA of the CDR3: TGTGCCAGCAGCCCTATCAGGGGGCCTGGAAACACCATATATTTT. Translation: CASSPIRGPGNTIYF.

This chain connects TRBV6-2 or TRBV6-3 to TRBJ2-7; D is unresolved. The V gene's germline CDR1 is MNHEY and CDR2 SVGEGT. The CDR3 is 12 residues long. With 6 bases removed from V and 6 bases from J, the gap between germline ends came to 12 bases. The CDR3 reads CASRHNGPEQYF. In nucleotides, the CDR3 is TGTGCCAGCAGACACAACGGACCCGAGCAGTACTTC.

The chain couples TRBV11-1 to TRBJ2-3; D perhaps matches TRBD2 (7 bases). Germline CDR1 reads SGHAT; CDR2 reads FQDESV (reference sequence). There are 14 residues in the CDR3. V was trimmed by 2 bases and J by 4 bases, leaving 10 bases between them. CDR3 amino acids: CASSLRGAPDTQYF. In DNA form, the CDR3 reads TGTGCCAGCAGCTTACGGGGGGCCCCAGATACGCAGTATTTT.

This clonotype was recorded a few times. The chain's CDR3 is CSAPTGPRGNQPQHF. The CDR3 DNA reads as TGCAGTGCTCCGACAGGGCCGCGGGGCAATCAGCCCCAGCATTTT. The J gene is TRBJ1-5, the V gene TRBV20-1, with 7 nucleotides matching TRBD1. The CDR3 has 15 amino acids. Germline V gene sequence: CDR1 DFQATT, CDR2 SNEGSKA (reference sequence). The V and J ends lost 5 bases and 2 bases, in that order; junction bases with no gene match: 9.

V and J are TRBV6-6 and TRBJ1-4; D unclear. V shed 3 bases and J shed 5 bases, with 13 bases lying between them. CDR1 MNHNY and CDR2 SVGAGI come from the germline V gene (reference sequence). The CDR3 sequence is 15 residues long. The CDR3 DNA is TGTGCCAGCAGTTATTCCGGGAAAGAAAATGAAAAACTGTTTTTT. Its protein product is CASSYSGKENEKLFF.

This clonotype was recorded many times. This sequence joins TRBV7-2 and TRBJ1-5; D is unclear. Trimming stripped 2 bases from V and 2 bases from J, with 16 bases between. CDR1 is SGHTA, CDR2 FQGNSA, per germline. The CDR3 extends over 17 amino acids. The CDR3 sequence: CASSLTAMYGGNQPQHF. In DNA form, the CDR3 reads TGTGCCAGCAGCTTAACAGCCATGTATGGGGGCAATCAGCCCCAGCATTTT.

A few counts support this clonotype. The rearrangement joins TRBV28 to TRBJ1-1; D remains unclear. Germline V gene data show CDR1 as MDHEN and CDR2 as SYDVKM. This CDR3 has 17 amino acids. Trimming removed 3 bases from V and 3 bases from J, with 20 bases in between. DNA for the CDR3: TGTGCCAGCAGTTTTCCTATTCCCCACGGGCTGGACACTGAAGCTTTCTTT. Amino acids: CASSFPIPHGLDTEAFF.

In this sample, this clonotype turned up a few times. CDR3 DNA sequence: TGTGCCAGGACGAACACTGAAGCTTTCTTT. The encoded protein is CARTNTEAFF. V gene TRBV6-6 combines with J gene TRBJ1-1; D uncertain. The CDR3 covers 10 residues. Trimming pared 9 bases from V and 1 base from J, leaving 3 bases between. Germline CDR1 is MNHNY and CDR2 is SVGAGI (reference sequence).

The V gene is TRBV20-1, the J gene TRBJ2-7, with D maybe TRBD1 (6 bases). V was cut by 3 bases and J by 4 bases, with 28 bases left in between. Germline loops: CDR1 DFQATT, CDR2 SNEGSKA (reference sequence). This CDR3 contains 18 residues. CDR3 in amino acids: CSASTTASTGTHRYEQYF. The DNA for the CDR3 is TGCAGTGCTAGTACCACAGCATCGACCGGGACACACAGATACGAGCAGTACTTC.

This clonotype appeared a few times. V gene TRBV4-1 combines with J gene TRBJ1-1, with D hard to call. With 4 bases removed from V and 2 bases from J, the gap between germline ends came to 14 bases. The CDR3 has 15 amino acids. Germline V gene sequence: CDR1 MGHRA, CDR2 YSYEKL. As DNA, the CDR3 is TGCGCCAGCAGCCTGATGACCCGACTCAACACTGAAGCTTTCTTT. Residues: CASSLMTRLNTEAFF.

This clonotype was seen a few times. The V gene is TRBV7-9, the J gene TRBJ2-6; 10 bases map to TRBD1. The germline V gene has CDR1 SEHNR and CDR2 FQNEAQ (reference sequence). The CDR3 spans 17 residues. Losses at the gene ends were 3 bases for V and 0 bases for J; bases not matched to a gene: 2. In nucleotides, the CDR3 is TGTGCCAGCAGCTTGGACAGGGGGTACTCTGGGGCCAACGTCCTGACTTTC. It codes for CASSLDRGYSGANVLTF.

This clonotype was counted at least ten times. This chain connects TRBV7-9 to TRBJ2-7; perhaps TRBD1 as D (5 bases). Germline lookup yields CDR1 SEHNR and CDR2 FQNEAQ (reference sequence). The V gene lost 5 bases and the J gene lost 3 bases, with 11 bases spanning the gap. This CDR3 region has 13 residues. The CDR3 reads CASSVDTYYEQYF. The CDR3, as DNA: TGTGCCAGCAGCGTGGACACCTACTACGAGCAGTACTTC.

This clonotype was seen many times. The chain employs TRBV7-9 and TRBJ1-1; TRBD1 might be the D (5 bases). V lost 3 bases to trimming and J lost 4 bases, with 9 bases between them. The germline CDR1 and CDR2 sequences are SEHNR and FQNEAQ (reference sequence). The CDR3 totals 13 residues. This CDR3 is CASSFQGGTEAFF. The CDR3 DNA reads as TGTGCCAGCAGCTTTCAGGGCGGCACTGAAGCTTTCTTT. The full variable domain, in which reference TRBV7-9 and TRBJ1-1 provide the parts outside the CDR3, is DTGVSQNPRHKITKRGQNVTFRCDPISEHNRLYWYRQTLGQGPEFLTYFQNEAQLEKSRLLSDRFSAERPKGSFSTLEIQRTEQGDSAMYLCASSFQGGTEAFFGQGTRLTVV.

The chain carries TRBV19 and TRBJ2-1; TRBD2 matches at 8 bases. In germline, CDR1 is LNHDA, CDR2 SQIVND (reference sequence). The CDR3 spans 17 residues. V dropped 4 bases and J dropped 4; count of bases not matched to a gene: 12. The CDR3 is CASSSQSSGGVYNEQFF. CDR3 nucleotide sequence: TGTGCCAGTAGTAGTCAGTCGAGCGGGGGAGTATACAATGAGCAGTTCTTC.

This clonotype was recorded at least ten times. The chain uses TRBV7-9 and TRBJ1-1; TRBD1 agrees at 7 bases. Germline-derived CDR1 and CDR2 are SEHNR and FQNEAQ (reference sequence). The CDR3 loop spans 14 amino acids. The V and J ends lost 4 bases and 3 bases, in that order; junction bases with no gene match: 5. The CDR3 DNA is TGTGCCAGCAGCTCGGGACAGCGGTACACTGAAGCTTTCTTT. Its translation: CASSSGQRYTEAFF.

This clonotype has more than one count but fewer than ten. The chain has TRBV10-3 and TRBJ2-1, with 7 positions matching TRBD1. The CDR3 has 21 amino acids. V lost 3 bases to trimming and J lost 0 bases; unmatched junction nucleotides: 20. CDR1 ENHRY and CDR2 SYGVKD come from the germline V gene. The CDR3 nucleotides read TGTGCCATCAGTGATGCGATCGCATCATCGCAGGGGGTGAGCTCCTACAATGAGCAGTTCTTC. Translation: CAISDAIASSQGVSSYNEQFF.

J is TRBJ2-3 and V is TRBV6-5, with D possibly matching TRBD1 (6 bases). The V end was cut by 0 bases, the J end by 4 bases, with 32 bases between. The length of the CDR3 is 22 residues. Germline assignment: CDR1 MNHEY and CDR2 SVGAGI. This chain's CDR3 is CASSYSTPMVRDRLLGADTQYF. As DNA, the CDR3 is TGTGCCAGCAGTTACTCGACCCCCATGGTGCGTGACAGGCTGCTTGGGGCAGATACGCAGTATTTT.

This clonotype occurred a few times. The V call is TRBV20-1, the J call TRBJ2-4, with 9 positions matching TRBD2. V trimming: 2 bases; J trimming: 0 bases; junction bases outside the gene matches: 8. CDR1 DFQATT and CDR2 SNEGSKA come from the germline V gene (reference sequence). The CDR3 is 17 amino acids. The CDR3 sequence: CSARQLAGVLAKNIQYF. CDR3 nucleotide sequence: TGCAGTGCTAGACAATTAGCGGGGGTCCTAGCCAAAAACATTCAGTACTTC.

This clonotype was seen ten or more times. The J gene is TRBJ2-3, the V gene TRBV6-2 or TRBV6-3; 9 positions agree with TRBD2. Germline lookup yields CDR1 MNHEY and CDR2 SVGEGT. The length of the CDR3 is 14 residues. V lost 2 bases to trimming and J lost 5 bases; unmatched junction nucleotides: 2. CDR3 loop: CASSYRLAEDTQYF. CDR3 in DNA: TGTGCCAGCAGTTACCGACTAGCGGAAGATACGCAGTATTTT.

This sequence joins TRBV6-2 or TRBV6-3 and TRBJ1-1; D unclear. The CDR3 loop spans 12 amino acids. The V and J ends lost 6 bases and 2 bases respectively, with 7 bases between them. Germline CDR1 reads MNHEY; CDR2 reads SVGEGT. The CDR3 spells CASSQYNTEAFF. CDR3 nucleotide sequence: TGTGCCAGCAGCCAGTACAACACTGAAGCTTTCTTT.

At least ten counts were recorded for this clonotype. The rearrangement links TRBV5-1 to TRBJ2-1; 10 nucleotides match TRBD2. The CDR3 length is 13 residues. The J segment lost 8 bases and the V segment lost 2 bases, leaving 1 base of the junction unmatched. Germline assignment: CDR1 SGHRS and CDR2 YFSETQ. This chain's CDR3 is CASSLLAGYEQFF. Here the CDR3 DNA reads TGCGCCAGCAGCTTACTAGCGGGGTATGAGCAGTTCTTC.

This clonotype has more than one count but fewer than ten. The chain employs TRBV7-9 and TRBJ1-2; no reliable D call. The CDR3 covers 15 residues. Germline CDR1 SEHNR, CDR2 FQNEAQ (reference sequence). The V gene lost 0 bases and the J gene lost 0 bases, with 8 bases spanning the gap. The CDR3 sequence: CASSLANPTNYGYTF. In nucleotides, the CDR3 is TGTGCCAGCAGCTTAGCCAACCCGACTAACTATGGCTACACCTTC.

Ten or more counts support this clonotype. The chain couples TRBV6-5 to TRBJ1-4, with 7 nucleotides matching TRBD1. CDR1 and CDR2 from the germline V gene are MNHEY and SVGAGI. This CDR3 is 15 amino acids long. The V segment lost 6 bases and the J segment 8 bases; nucleotides outside the gene matches: 12. CDR3 sequence: CASRPTRGRNEKLFF. In DNA form, the CDR3 reads TGTGCCAGCAGGCCCACCAGGGGGAGGAACGAAAAACTGTTTTTT.

The V call is TRBV6-2 or TRBV6-3, the J call TRBJ1-5; D remains ambiguous. The CDR3 is 14 amino acids. Germline values: CDR1 MNHEY, CDR2 SVGEGT. Trimming shortened V by 6 bases and J by 6 bases, and 15 bases separated the two germline ends. CDR3 DNA: TGTGCCAGCAGACAACCCCTCCAGACTCAGCCCCAGCATTTT. This translates into CASRQPLQTQPQHF.

The rearrangement links TRBV7-2 to TRBJ1-6; D not certain. Germline CDR1 and CDR2: SGHTA and FQGNSA. This CDR3 has 14 residues. V was pared by 5 bases and J by 7 bases, with 12 bases between. This chain's CDR3 is CASSNGRTNSPLHF. Written as DNA, the CDR3 is TGTGCCAGCAGCAATGGACGGACCAATTCACCCCTCCACTTT.

This clonotype was observed a handful of times. J is TRBJ1-5 and V is TRBV12-3 or TRBV12-4, with a tentative D call TRBD1 (5 bases). The CDR3 loop spans 19 amino acids. V lost 5 bases, J lost 0 bases, and 23 bases lay in between. The CDR3 loop reads CASSVGRWDLWNSNQPQHF. Here the CDR3 DNA reads TGTGCCAGCAGTGTAGGTCGGTGGGACCTATGGAATAGCAATCAGCCCCAGCATTTT.